This is a list of T cell receptor beta chains from one sample in a study of blood T cell repertoires in COVID-19. The method was immunoSEQ multiplex PCR; TCRdb's version includes in-frame clones alone and lacks a portion of them. The data hold 290,000 or so clones, with 65% to 90% observed a single time. What was sequenced was peripheral blood. The source is a man in his fifties or sixties with active or convalescent COVID-19. Each CDR3 is given with its conserved first and last residue.

>17|TRBV7-2|TRBJ2-3
CASSSGGASGRADTQYF
>17|TRBV27|TRBJ2-5
CASSSSRVGLPKETQYF
>15|TRBV28|TRBJ2-2
CASTLSRGLTGELFF
>13|TRBV5-1|TRBJ2-2
CASSLRGYGELFF
>16|TRBV9|TRBJ2-1
CASSVVAGGRYNEQFF
>13|TRBV3-1/TRBV3-2|TRBJ2-5
CASSQAGKETQYF
>13|TRBV30|TRBJ2-7
CAWGRGHSYEQYF
>15|TRBV19|TRBJ1-6
CASSTGTLKNSPLHF
>12|TRBV5-4|TRBJ2-3
CASSLLTDTQYF
>12|TRBV29-1|TRBJ1-1
CSAQGGRTEAFF
>14|TRBV29-1|TRBJ1-2
CSVKGGAGDYGYTF
>14|TRBV6-5|TRBJ1-4
CASRATGGNEKLFF
>14|TRBV15|TRBJ2-7
CATSRDAGSYEQYF
>13|TRBV2|TRBJ2-3
CASMGAVQGTQYF
>14|TRBV5-5|TRBJ2-7
CASNPTTGSYEQYF
>13|TRBV29-1|TRBJ2-3
CSVDRGGANTQYF
>11|TRBV12-3/TRBV12-4|TRBJ2-1
CASSFPNEQFF
>13|TRBV2|TRBJ1-1
CASSVDRGTEAFF